This TCR beta chain was obtained from a study of blood T cell repertoires in COVID-19. About the study: Sources were T cells, B-cell-depleted T cells, or PBMCs; the material itself was cDNA or gDNA.

In the original workflow: Estimated nucleated cell counts came from reference gene primer amplification. Only in-frame clones appear in the TCRdb table, and some are missing; sequencing was by immunoSEQ multiplex PCR. V, J and clone size are those of that table, while D and trimming were read from the DNA. The sample includes roughly 250,000 clones, about 80% seen only once; the top ten take more than 15%. The CDR3 covers 15 residues. Germline CDR1 SGHAT, CDR2 FQNNGV. Unmatched junction bases numbered 6, after V lost 3 bases and J lost 9 bases. The receptor was derived from a person aged 70 to 85 with COVID-19, enrolled during active disease. The chain couples TRBV11-2 to TRBJ2-1, with TRBD2 matching over 12 bases. The sequencing input was peripheral blood. The CDR3 nucleotides read TGTGCCAGCAGCTTCAGACTAGCGGGAGTGACTGAGCAGTTCTTC. Translating it yields CASSFRLAGVTEQFF.